This record covers a single T cell receptor beta chain. Antigen specificity is unknown. These data come from a study of T-cell memory formation after mild COVID-19. Study-wide points: From day 15 to 85, contracting clones were balanced between CD4 and CD8, whereas later expanders leaned toward CD4+. Contracting clones localized mainly to CM and EM when CD4+ and mainly to EMRA when CD8+. The second-wave clones peaking on day 37 were not confirmed as SARS-CoV-2-specific.

cDNA libraries for TCR alpha and TCR beta, carrying sample barcodes and UMIs, came from 5'RACE with constant-segment primers. A single record per CDR3 protein comes from TCRdb applying MiXCR to the 5' RACE reads. The table shows about 270,000 distinct CDR3 sequences, with 16% occurring only once. The sequencing sample was made of PBMCs or a T cell subset sorted from them (not recorded which). The source of this sequence is a man between 18 and 29 years old who had mild COVID-19 (a few samples of this study predate the infection). Cell type and time point are not known.

The CDR3 loop is CSAIWGRLAGEQETQYF. The CDR3 DNA sequence: TGCAGTGCAATTTGGGGACGATTAGCGGGAGAACAAGAGACCCAGTACTTC. This rearrangement joins TRBV20-1 to TRBJ2-5, with 9 positions matching TRBD2. V shed 6 bases and J 2 bases; nucleotides not matched to a gene: 16. CDR1 and CDR2 (germline): DFQATT, SNEGSKA (reference sequence). This CDR3 region has 17 residues.